Sequencing of this TCR beta chain was carried out in a study of cytomegalovirus exposure and HLA in healthy donors. PCR involved 60 Vbeta and 13 Jbeta primers. Here immunoSEQ multiplex PCR was the method, and the copy in TCRdb shows in-frame clones only, minus some. Of roughly 100,000 clones listed, 71% were seen once; the top ten hold roughly 3%. The CDR3 runs to 18 residues. The J segment lost 2 bases and the V segment lost 0 bases, leaving 8 bases of the junction unmatched. Germline V gives CDR1 SGDLS, CDR2 YYNGEE. This clone occurred a few times. This chain links TRBV9 with TRBJ2-1, with TRBD1 matching over 10 bases. The TCR comes from a female donor in good health and CMV-seronegative. The sample taken for sequencing was PBMCs. The CDR3 region is CASSVGSGDRGTYNEQFF. Written as DNA, the CDR3 is TGTGCCAGCAGCGTAGGTTCGGGGGACAGGGGAACCTACAATGAGCAGTTCTTC.